This record covers a single TCR beta chain. What it binds is not known. The entry originates in a study of OX40 agonist ivuxolimab in advanced cancers. Study-wide background: Among those treated, three patients had partial responses, one with hepatocellular carcinoma and two with cutaneous melanoma.

The protocol was immunoSEQ multiplex PCR, while the TCRdb copy is restricted to in-frame clones and leaves out a portion. The sample has over 150,000 clones, around 94% seen once. Trimming took 5 bases from V and 7 from J; bases not matched to a gene: 6. CDR3 size: 15 residues. Looked up from germline, CDR1 is SGHNT and CDR2 is YENEEA. Study-wide findings and caveats: Antigen targets of the expanded peripheral T cells went undetermined. Compared with others, partial responders at 0.1-3.0 mg/kg displayed clonal expansion among the lowest.

The sequences come from CD4+ or CD8+ T cells sorted from blood, collected in a trial of the OX40 agonist ivuxolimab. This receptor was taken from an adult with an advanced solid tumor such as melanoma, head and neck, liver or kidney cancer. The V call is TRBV11-3, the J call TRBJ2-3; 13 positions agree with TRBD2. The CDR3, as DNA: TGTGCCAGCAGCCCAACTAGCGGGGGGGCGCATACGCAGTATTTT. Its translation: CASSPTSGGAHTQYF.